A selection of T cell receptor beta chains follows, all from one sample in a study of CD8 T cells in ankylosing spondylitis. TCRdb re-derived calls from the 5' RACE reads in MiXCR, one entry per CDR3 protein. Of fewer than 400,000 distinct CDR3 sequences listed, around 22% are singletons. Sequenced: blood, either unsorted or a sorted T cell fraction (not recorded which). These receptors were collected from a male donor with ankylosing spondylitis. CDR3s include the opening cysteine and the closing phenylalanine or tryptophan.

TRBV11-2,CASSTSRADTQYF
TRBV15,CATSRGSMTRRELNEQFF
TRBV5-1,CASSPATVAQSSYNEQFF
TRBV29-1,CSVGLAASGETQYF
TRBV7-9,CASSLAANSYEQYF
TRBV6-1,CASTGTVAEKLFF
TRBV20-1,CSARERGKNTDTQYF
TRBV20-1,CSAPRQGNYGYTF
TRBV10-3,CAISRTSGMWADTQYF
TRBV20-1,CSARGDLNEKLFF